This record looks at one T cell receptor beta chain sequence and its context. No antigen is known for it. This record comes from a study of T-cell memory formation after mild COVID-19. Looking at the study overall: TCR clusters were mostly donor specific.

TCR alpha and TCR beta cDNA libraries carrying sample barcodes and UMIs came from 5'RACE with constant-segment primers. TCRdb reprocessed the 5' RACE reads via MiXCR and lists one record per CDR3 protein. The table lists over 450,000 distinct CDR3 sequences, 20% of them singletons. General study points: Confirmation was lacking for SARS-CoV-2 specificity of second-wave clones that peaked on day 37. Contracting clones from day 15 to 85 showed balanced CD4/CD8; later expanders favored CD4+.

The sequence was collected from an adult woman who had mild COVID-19 (a few samples of this study predate the infection). Cell type and time point are not known. The sequenced sample was PBMCs or a T cell subset sorted from them (not recorded which).

In nucleotides, the CDR3 is TGTGCCAGCAGTCGATATTCGACCTACGAGCAGTACTTC. Protein sequence: CASSRYSTYEQYF. The rearrangement links TRBV6-5 to TRBJ2-7; the D is unclear. CDR1 is MNHEY, CDR2 SVGAGI, per germline. The CDR3 is 13 amino acids. Trimming removed 5 bases from V and 2 bases from J, with 10 bases in between.